The sequence of this TCR beta chain was determined in a study of blood T cell repertoires in COVID-19. The data were produced by immunoSEQ multiplex PCR, yet TCRdb's version contains in-frame clones alone and is incomplete. Of roughly 24,000 clones in the sample, 60% to 85% are singletons; the top ten hold less than 15%. The CDR3 loop spans 12 amino acids. The germline V gene encodes CDR1 SQVTM and CDR2 ANQGSEA. Trimming removed 3 bases from V and 4 bases from J, with 9 bases in between. V usage is TRBV29-1 and J usage is TRBJ1-2, with TRBD1 as a possible D gene (6 bases). The specimen was peripheral blood. The sequence was collected from a man older than 75 with active or convalescent COVID-19. The CDR3: CSVEGRGYGYTF. The CDR3 DNA follows: TGCAGCGTTGAGGGCAGGGGCTATGGCTACACCTTC. Full variable domain (rest looked up from reference TRBV29-1 and TRBJ1-2): SAVISQKPSRDICQRGTSLTIQCQVDSQVTMMFWYRQQPGQSLTLIATANQGSEATYESGFVIDKFPISRPNLTFSTLTVSNMSPEDSSIYLCSVEGRGYGYTFGSGTRLTVV.